The 5 T cell receptor beta chains below were found in one sample sequenced in a study of control samples from healthy donors and cancer patients. Clones were read by immunoSEQ multiplex PCR, and TCRdb kept only the in-frame ones, dropping some. This table has 100,000 to 150,000 clones, over 75% appearing once. Input material: blood. These receptors were taken from a man younger than 30 in good health.

The V and J genes are TRBV27 and TRBJ2-4; TRBD1 is a possible D gene (6 bases). Trimming cost V 5 bases and J 1 base, with 15 bases left between them. The CDR3 covers 16 residues. Germline V CDR1 and CDR2: MNHEY, SMNVEV (reference sequence). DNA for the CDR3: TGTGCCAGCAGTAGTCAGGGGCCTGGGGCCAAAAACATTCAGTACTTC. Encoded protein: CASSSQGPGAKNIQYF.

This clone was detected only once. The chain has TRBV11-2 and TRBJ2-4; 8 bases line up with TRBD1. The CDR3 contains 19 residues. The trim removed 2 bases at V and 1 base at J, leaving 13 bases unmatched. The germline V gene encodes CDR1 SGHAT and CDR2 FQNNGV. In DNA, the CDR3 is TGTGCCAGCAGCTTACGAGGGACTGGACAGGGAGAGGCCAAAAACATTCAGTACTTC. Translation gives CASSLRGTGQGEAKNIQYF.

The V call is TRBV5-1, the J call TRBJ2-2; D is uncertain. Trimming took off 0 bases at V and 1 base at J, with 4 bases between the two ends. This CDR3 comprises 14 residues. Per germline, CDR1 SGHRS and CDR2 YFSETQ. This chain's CDR3 is CASSLEGNTGELFF. CDR3 nucleotide sequence: TGCGCCAGCAGCTTGGAGGGGAACACCGGGGAGCTGTTTTTT. Drawing the rest from reference TRBV5-1 and TRBJ2-2, the complete variable domain is KAGVTQTPRYLIKTRGQQVTLSCSPISGHRSVSWYQQTPGQGLQFLFEYFSETQRNKGNFPGRFSGRQFSNSRSEMNVSTLELGDSALYLCASSLEGNTGELFFGEGSRLTVL.

V is TRBV28 and J is TRBJ2-1, with 13 bases that match TRBD2. Germline CDR1 MDHEN, CDR2 SYDVKM. This CDR3 is 13 amino acids long. The V and J ends lost 7 bases and 10 bases, in that order; junction bases with no gene match: 4. This chain's CDR3 is CASNTGLAGEQFF. CDR3 nucleotides: TGTGCCAGCAACACGGGACTAGCGGGGGAGCAGTTCTTC. Looking up the rest from reference TRBV28 and TRBJ2-1 gives the full variable domain: DVKVTQSSRYLVKRTGEKVFLECVQDMDHENMFWYRQDPGLGLRLIYFSYDVKMKEKGDIPEGYSVSREKKERFSLILESASTNQTSMYLCASNTGLAGEQFFGPGTRLTVL.

J is TRBJ1-2 and V is TRBV5-1; 8 bases match TRBD1. J was trimmed by 0 bases and V by 4 bases; bases with no gene match: 5. The CDR3 totals 15 residues. The germline gives CDR1 SGHRS, CDR2 YFSETQ. CDR3 bases: TGCGCCAGCAGCCAGGACAGGGAGACTAACTATGGCTACACCTTC. Protein: CASSQDRETNYGYTF.